The clone carrying this T cell receptor beta chain was seen just once. Its antigen remains unidentified. Receiving focal radiation plus CTLA-4 blockade with ipilimumab were patients who had chemo-refractory metastatic non-small-cell lung cancer. CDR3 size: 14 residues. Germline CDR1 reads MDHEN; CDR2 reads SYDVKM. V shed 7 bases and J shed 2 bases, with 14 bases lying between them. The data derive from a study of radiotherapy plus CTLA-4 blockade in lung cancer. In the study overall: For about 18% of patients, objective responses occurred, and around 34% had disease control. Study conclusions and caveats: TCR clones originating in tumors grew in number in blood after radiotherapy plus ipilimumab. In blood, early T cell clone dynamics reportedly predicted response best, together with interferon-beta.

TCRdb keeps only in-frame clones here, not all; method: immunoSEQ multiplex PCR. The sample includes about 30,000 clones, 79% of them seen just once. Sequences were derived from peripheral blood, sampled from a patient treated with radiotherapy plus ipilimumab. This receptor was taken from a human donor with non-small cell lung cancer that progressed on radiotherapy plus ipilimumab. The V gene is TRBV28, the J gene TRBJ2-5; no clear D gene. The CDR3 coding sequence is TGTGCCAGCACCGTCAGGACCGCTCAAGAGACCCAGTACTTC. Amino acid sequence: CASTVRTAQETQYF.